The source of this T cell receptor beta chain is a study of blood T cell repertoires in COVID-19. This table comes from immunoSEQ multiplex PCR, and its TCRdb copy is limited to in-frame clones, with some not included. Of 150,000 or so clones listed, roughly 80% are singletons. This CDR3 has 17 amino acids. V lost 1 base and J lost 0; bases outside the gene matches: 7. Looked up from germline, CDR1 is LGHNA and CDR2 is YNFKEQ. The chain carries TRBV4-2 and TRBJ2-5; 8 bases match TRBD1. The sequencing input was PBMCs or T cells enriched from blood (not recorded which). This clonotype was obtained from an older woman who had recovered from COVID-19. This CDR3 reads CASSQGQGATNQETQYF. The DNA of the CDR3 is TGTGCCAGCAGCCAAGGCCAGGGGGCTACCAACCAAGAGACCCAGTACTTC.